The 10 T cell receptor beta chains given below trace back to one sample, sequenced in a study of shared clonotypes between healthy human individuals. Generated by immunoSEQ multiplex PCR, the TCRdb table keeps only in-frame clones and is missing some. The sample carries more than 2 million clones, almost 96% recorded once. The sequenced sample was naive CD4+ T cells sorted from blood. As to subset: CD45RA+ positively selected. The receptors were gathered from a young man in good health.

The CDR3 DNA sequence: TGTGCCATCAGTGAGTCCCTCGATCAAGCCCGGCATTTT. This codes for CAISESLDQARHF. The rearrangement links TRBV10-3 to TRBJ1-5; D is ambiguous. Trimming removed 0 bases from V and 15 bases from J, with 15 bases in between. Germline V gene data show CDR1 as ENHRY and CDR2 as SYGVKD. The CDR3 is made up of 13 amino acids.

The CDR3 sequence: CASSQDGLAGPSSSYNEQFF. In DNA form, the CDR3 reads TGCGCCAGCAGCCAAGACGGACTAGCGGGACCTTCAAGCTCCTACAATGAGCAGTTCTTC. This chain joins TRBV4-3 and TRBJ2-1; 12 bases fit TRBD2. The CDR3 length is 20 residues. Per the germline V gene, CDR1 is LGHNA and CDR2 is YSLEER. V gave up 0 bases and J gave up 0 bases; unmatched junction bases: 9.

The chain joins TRBV9 to TRBJ1-5; 7 nucleotides line up with TRBD1. CDR1 is SGDLS and CDR2 is YYNGEE in the germline V gene. V shed 4 bases, J shed 7 bases, and the junction held 5 bases outside the gene matches. This CDR3 spans 13 amino acids. The CDR3 nucleotides read TGTGCCAGCAGCCAGGGGGGGCGGCAGCCCCAGCATTTT. Encoded protein: CASSQGGRQPQHF.

The rearrangement joins TRBV18 to TRBJ2-7, with no clear D. CDR1 is KGHSH, CDR2 LQKENI, per germline. The CDR3 runs to 10 residues. Trimming removed 8 bases from V and 7 bases from J, with 9 bases in between. The DNA for the CDR3 is TGTGCCAGCCCAGGTAATGAGCAGTACTTC. Protein product: CASPGNEQYF.

This chain connects TRBV28 to TRBJ1-5; 7 nucleotides match TRBD1. This CDR3 spans 13 amino acids. The V gene's germline CDR1 is MDHEN and CDR2 SYDVKM. Germline trimming cut 7 bases from V and 2 bases from J; bases unmatched to any gene: 2. This CDR3 is CASIGGGNQPQHF. In nucleotides, the CDR3 is TGTGCCAGCATAGGGGGCGGCAATCAGCCCCAGCATTTT.

The gene calls are TRBV12-1 and TRBJ1-5; the table assigns TRBD1, which was not confirmed against the DNA. TRBV12-1 is termed a pseudogene. CDR3 length: 15 residues. For the CDR3, the DNA is TGTGCCAGCAGCTGGGGCCGCTTGAACAATCAGCCCCAGCATTTT. It is translated as CASSWGRLNNQPQHF.

The chain is built from TRBV19 and TRBJ2-7; 8 bases agree with TRBD1. Losses at the gene ends were 5 bases for V and 3 bases for J; bases not matched to a gene: 9. This CDR3 is built from 15 residues. Germline V gene sequence: CDR1 LNHDA, CDR2 SQIVND (reference sequence). The CDR3 coding sequence is TGTGCCAGTAGTGTTCCGGGACAGGCTTACTACGAGCAGTACTTC. As protein: CASSVPGQAYYEQYF.

This chain joins TRBV18 and TRBJ1-1; unclear D gene. The CDR3 length is 15 residues. CDR1 and CDR2 from the germline V gene are KGHSH and LQKENI. The V gene lost 0 bases and the J gene lost 1 base, with 9 bases spanning the gap. The CDR3 DNA is TGTGCCAGCTCACCACCGTGGTCGGGGAACACTGAAGCTTTCTTT. Translated: CASSPPWSGNTEAFF.

CDR3 in amino acids: CASRGTENYGYTF. DNA of the CDR3: TGTGCCAGCAGGGGGACAGAAAACTATGGCTACACCTTC. This chain uses TRBV28 with TRBJ1-2; 7 bases align to TRBD1. The CDR3 sequence is 13 residues long. Trimming at V came to 6 bases and at J to 2 bases, leaving 3 bases not matched to a gene. Germline V CDR1 and CDR2: MDHEN, SYDVKM.

This chain joins TRBV2 and TRBJ2-7; D may correspond to TRBD1 or TRBD2 (5 bases each). There are 13 residues in the CDR3. V lost 8 bases and J lost 0, with 11 bases in between. From germline, CDR1 is SNHLY and CDR2 FYNNEI. CDR3 in amino acids: CASARDLSYEQYF. The DNA of the CDR3 is TGTGCCAGCGCCCGGGACCTCTCCTACGAGCAGTACTTC.